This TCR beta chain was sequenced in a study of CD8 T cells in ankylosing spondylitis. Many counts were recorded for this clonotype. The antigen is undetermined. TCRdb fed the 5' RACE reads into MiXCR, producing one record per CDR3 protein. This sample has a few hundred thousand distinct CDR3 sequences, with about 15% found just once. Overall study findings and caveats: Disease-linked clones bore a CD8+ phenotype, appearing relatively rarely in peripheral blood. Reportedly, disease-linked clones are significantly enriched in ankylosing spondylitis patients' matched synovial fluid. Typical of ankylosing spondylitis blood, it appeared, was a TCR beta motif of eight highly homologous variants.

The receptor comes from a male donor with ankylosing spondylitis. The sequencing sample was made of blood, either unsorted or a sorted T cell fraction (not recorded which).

This CDR3 reads CASSHSGQGYEQYF. The CDR3 region has the DNA TGTGCCAGCAGCCATTCCGGACAGGGTTACGAGCAGTACTTC. The chain has TRBV3-1 and TRBJ2-7; 8 nucleotides align to TRBD1. Germline V CDR1 and CDR2: LGHDT, YNNKEL (reference sequence). CDR3 length: 14 amino acids. V was clipped by 3 bases and J by 4 bases; unmatched bases: 5.